The 22 T cell receptor beta chains below all came from one sample that was sequenced in a study of T cells in Graves' hyperthyroidism and ophthalmopathy. It was RNA transcripts that yielded the amplified TCR beta CDR3 regions. TCR CDR3 regions were first amplified by RT-PCR with HTBI primers. TCRdb fed the multiplex PCR reads into MiXCR, producing one record per CDR3 protein. The table includes roughly 700,000 distinct CDR3 sequences, 13% to 15% detected once. The sequenced material came from blood. These receptors were collected from a woman between 18 and 29 years old with Graves' hyperthyroidism.

This clonotype was seen a handful of times. V usage is TRBV18 and J usage is TRBJ2-1; no definite D call. There are 13 residues in the CDR3. V lost 3 bases and J 6 bases, leaving 9 bases between the germline ends. Germline loops: CDR1 KGHSH, CDR2 LQKENI. The CDR3 bases are TGTGCCAGCTCACCGGCCGGAGTCAATGAGCAGTTCTTC. The encoded protein is CASSPAGVNEQFF.

This clonotype was counted ten times or more. This chain uses TRBV20-1 with TRBJ1-2; D is perhaps TRBD1 (5 bases). Trimming took 6 bases from V and 4 from J, leaving 15 bases between them. The CDR3 spans 13 residues. CDR1 DFQATT and CDR2 SNEGSKA come from the germline V gene (reference sequence). The CDR3 DNA reads TGCAGTGCCTGGGACCCGGATGGCTATGGCTACACCTTC. This encodes CSAWDPDGYGYTF.

This clonotype was recorded only once. Given a much more abundant clone one base away, this may be a read error. The chain is built from TRBV6-1 and TRBJ2-3; D possibly corresponds to TRBD2 (6 bases). This CDR3 spans 14 amino acids. Trimming cost V 4 bases and J 1 base, with 9 bases left between them. From germline, CDR1 is MNHNS and CDR2 SASEGT. CDR3 nucleotides: TGTGCCAGCAGTGGGGCTAGCGGCACAGATACGCAGTATTTT. As protein: CASSGASGTDTQYF.

This clonotype was counted between two and nine times. This chain links TRBV5-1 with TRBJ1-1; TRBD1 is a possible D gene (5 bases). The V end was cut by 4 bases, the J end by 0 bases, with 10 bases between. Germline loops: CDR1 SGHRS, CDR2 YFSETQ. The CDR3 is 14 amino acids. CDR3 nucleotides: TGCGCCAGCAGCCAAGGACATATGAACACTGAAGCTTTCTTT. Translated, it gives CASSQGHMNTEAFF.

The chain joins TRBV30 to TRBJ2-7; 7 bases are shared with TRBD1. The germline CDR1 and CDR2 sequences are GTSNPN and SVGIG (reference sequence). The CDR3 spans 14 residues. V was clipped by 3 bases and J by 2 bases; unmatched bases: 7. The CDR3 coding sequence is TGTGCCTGGAGGCTTACAGGGGACACCTACGAGCAGTACTTC. Translating gives CAWRLTGDTYEQYF.

This chain links TRBV3-2 with TRBJ2-7; the DNA was not used to check the table's D call, TRBD2. TRBV3-2 is a pseudogene segment. The CDR3 length is 14 residues. The CDR3 here is CASSSTRRGYEQYF. DNA of the CDR3: TGTGCCAGCAGCTCTACCAGGAGGGGCTACGAGCAGTACTTC.

This clonotype was observed at least ten times. The chain joins TRBV20-1 to TRBJ1-3; D gene unclear. The CDR3 length is 13 residues. The germline gives CDR1 DFQATT, CDR2 SNEGSKA (reference sequence). The CDR3 protein is CRVAHGFGNTIYF. The DNA of the CDR3 is TGCAGGGTAGCACACGGGTTTGGAAACACCATATATTTT.

The chain uses TRBV10-1 and TRBJ2-2; no firm D call. The CDR3 spans 14 residues. Germline CDR1 WNHNN, CDR2 SYGVQD (reference sequence). V gave up 3 bases and J gave up 7 bases, with 12 bases separating them. The CDR3 loop reads CASSDISSDGELFF. The CDR3 coding sequence is TGCGCCAGCAGTGATATTAGCTCGGACGGGGAGCTGTTTTTT.

There are many counts of this clonotype. The V call is TRBV3-1, the J call TRBJ2-1; 10 nucleotides align to TRBD2. J was trimmed by 12 bases and V by 2 bases; bases with no gene match: 19. The CDR3 has 18 residues. CDR1 LGHDT and CDR2 YNNKEL come from the germline V gene (reference sequence). This chain's CDR3 is CASSQIFRRTSGLSRQFF. The CDR3 DNA is TGTGCCAGCAGCCAAATCTTCCGAAGGACTAGCGGACTCTCTAGGCAGTTCTTC.

This clonotype came up a few times. The CDR3: CASSFVLVGGELFF. The CDR3 DNA reads as TGTGCCAGCAGCTTTGTACTAGTAGGCGGGGAGCTGTTTTTT. This chain links TRBV7-2 with TRBJ2-2; perhaps TRBD2 as D (5 bases). The CDR3 has 14 residues. Trimming took off 3 bases at V and 7 bases at J, with 12 bases between the two ends. Germline CDR1 reads SGHTA; CDR2 reads FQGNSA. The full variable domain, rest sourced from reference TRBV7-2 and TRBJ2-2, is GAGVSQSPSNKVTEKGKDVELRCDPISGHTALYWYRQSLGQGLEFLIYFQGNSAPDKSGLPSDRFSAERTGGSVSTLTIQRTQQEDSAVYLCASSFVLVGGELFFGEGSRLTVL.

In this sample, this clonotype turned up many times. This sequence joins TRBV28 and TRBJ1-1; D unresolved. CDR3 length: 10 residues. Germline CDR1 and CDR2: MDHEN and SYDVKM. Trimming shortened V by 6 bases and J by 9 bases, and 8 bases separated the two germline ends. CDR3 nucleotide sequence: TGTGCCAGCAGATCCCTTAAAGCTTTCTTT. Its protein is CASRSLKAFF.

This clonotype was counted many times. The chain couples TRBV4-2 to TRBJ1-5; D unclear. CDR1 is LGHNA and CDR2 is YNFKEQ in the germline V gene. This CDR3 comprises 13 residues. V was pared by 0 bases and J by 6 bases, with 6 bases between. DNA of the CDR3: TGTGCCAGCAGCCAAGATTTGGGTCAGCCCCAGCATTTT. Its translation: CASSQDLGQPQHF.

This clonotype was counted a few times. Compared with germline, one end of the junction differs, possibly owing to a read error. The chain couples TRBV4-3 to TRBJ2-7, with 8 bases aligning to TRBD1. This CDR3 is 15 amino acids long. The germline V gene has CDR1 LGHNA and CDR2 YSLEER. This CDR3 reads CASSQVRQGAYGQYF. The CDR3 coding sequence is TGCGCCAGCAGCCAAGTACGTCAGGGGGCCTACGGGCAGTACTTC.

V is TRBV19 and J is TRBJ1-3; a weak D match, TRBD1 (5 bases). CDR1 LNHDA and CDR2 SQIVND come from the germline V gene (reference sequence). The CDR3 runs to 15 residues. V lost 4 bases, J lost 0 bases, and 10 bases lay in between. The CDR3 is CASSTGLFSGNTIYF. CDR3 in DNA: TGTGCCAGTAGTACGGGACTTTTCTCTGGAAACACCATATATTTT.

This clonotype was seen a handful of times. The genes are TRBV6-2 or TRBV6-3 and TRBJ2-7; D perhaps matches TRBD2 (5 bases). The CDR3 is 16 amino acids. Germline V gene data show CDR1 as MNHEY and CDR2 as SVGEGT. V dropped 5 bases and J dropped 1 base, with 18 bases sitting between them. CDR3 nucleotides: TGTGCCAGCAGTCGCGACCAAACTAGGTCATCCTACGAGCAGTACTTC. It specifies CASSRDQTRSSYEQYF.

V and J are TRBV6-5 and TRBJ2-5; D remains ambiguous. There are 14 residues in the CDR3. Germline values: CDR1 MNHEY, CDR2 SVGAGI. The germline V and J ends were trimmed by 2 bases and 1 base, with 8 bases remaining between them. For the CDR3, the DNA is TGTGCCAGCAGTTACGGTGTGTTCCAAGAGACCCAGTACTTC. The encoded protein is CASSYGVFQETQYF.

CDR3 bases: TGTGCCAGCTCACCACGGCTGGGGGGCTACACCTTC. It encodes CASSPRLGGYTF. The gene calls are TRBV18 and TRBJ1-2, with D hard to call. V was shortened by 1 base and J by 8 bases, with 8 bases between the two germline ends. The germline CDR1 and CDR2 sequences are KGHSH and LQKENI. The CDR3 sequence is 12 residues long.

This clonotype was seen a handful of times. Compared with germline, one end of the junction differs, possibly owing to a read error. The CDR3 here is CASSLVVGPNTEASF. CDR3 in DNA: TGTGCCAGCAGCTTAGTGGTGGGTCCGAACACTGAAGCTTCCTTT. V is TRBV7-9 and J is TRBJ1-1; D gene uncertain. This CDR3 has 15 residues. Germline CDR1 SEHNR, CDR2 FQNEAQ (reference sequence).

V is TRBV7-9 and J is TRBJ1-4; 8 nucleotides align to TRBD1. CDR3 size: 15 residues. Germline assignment: CDR1 SEHNR and CDR2 FQNEAQ (reference sequence). The ends lost 6 bases at V and 3 bases at J; junction bases unmatched: 6. The CDR3 here is CASSSTGGPNEKLFF. CDR3 coding DNA: TGTGCCAGCAGTTCCACAGGGGGACCTAATGAAAAACTGTTTTTT.

This clonotype was detected only a few times. The V and J genes are TRBV11-2 and TRBJ2-1; a possible D gene is TRBD2 (5 bases). Trimming left V 4 bases short and J 12 bases short, with 16 bases between. Germline CDR1 SGHAT, CDR2 FQNNGV. CDR3 length: 13 residues. CDR3 coding DNA: TGTGCCAGCAGCTCACCGGGTCGGGATGGGCAGTTCTTC. Its protein is CASSSPGRDGQFF.

This clonotype has a handful of counts. The V call is TRBV29-1, the J call TRBJ2-1, with D perhaps TRBD1 (7 bases). The CDR3 runs to 13 residues. Germline loops: CDR1 SQVTM, CDR2 ANQGSEA. V lost 6 bases and J lost 6, with 15 bases in between. The CDR3 protein is CSVEGGQPNEQFF. The CDR3 DNA reads as TGCAGCGTGGAGGGGGGACAGCCCAATGAGCAGTTCTTC.

This clonotype was counted ten times or more. This chain links TRBV18 with TRBJ2-4; no clear D gene. CDR3 size: 14 residues. The V end lost 2 bases, the J end lost 1 base, and 6 bases lay between the germline ends. Germline V gives CDR1 KGHSH, CDR2 LQKENI. The CDR3 DNA reads TGTGCCAGCTCACCAGGGTCGGCCAAAAACATTCAGTACTTC. Its protein is CASSPGSAKNIQYF.